These 24 T cell receptor beta chains share one sample of origin, sequenced in a study of T cell responses to AZD1222 COVID-19 vaccine (dated by TCRdb to about 2021). The library came from the immunoSEQ multiplex PCR assay. TCRdb limited this immuneACCESS table to in-frame rearrangements with V and J called. A share of clones is missing; checked studies link under half to unresolved V genes, and the rest is unexplained. The sample table records approximately 150,000 clones; approximately 90% of these occur just once. About 4.1% of the sample is held by the ten biggest clonotypes. Sample time point, as interpreted from the label and publication: about 28 days (+/-7) after the second vaccine dose. The treatment or condition label, read with the paper, signifies: meningococcal conjugate vaccine given as trial control. Material: peripheral blood, obtained 28 days after the second dose of the MenACWY control vaccine. These receptors were obtained from an adult who received the MenACWY meningococcal vaccine as a control.

The J gene is TRBJ1-5, the V gene TRBV7-2; D might be TRBD1 (6 bases). Germline loops: CDR1 SGHTA, CDR2 FQGNSA. The V end lost 5 bases, the J end lost 1 base, and 12 bases lay between the germline ends. This CDR3 contains 15 residues. CDR3 DNA sequence: TGTGCCAGCAGCGCCTGGAGGGGGAGCAATCAGCCCCAGCATTTT. Its protein is CASSAWRGSNQPQHF.

Only a few counts were recorded for this clone. The chain employs TRBV10-3 and TRBJ1-2, with a possible D match to TRBD1 (6 bases). The germline CDR1 and CDR2 sequences are ENHRY and SYGVKD. The CDR3 sequence is 12 residues long. V lost 10 bases and J 3 bases, leaving 12 bases between the germline ends. CDR3 DNA: TGTGCCACGGCACAGGGTTACTATGGCTACACCTTC. Its protein product is CATAQGYYGYTF.

In DNA form, the CDR3 reads TGTGCCTGGAGTAGACAGGGGGGGAAGGCCAAAAACATTCAGTACTTC. It yields the protein CAWSRQGGKAKNIQYF. The genes are TRBV30 and TRBJ2-4; 9 nucleotides match TRBD1. The CDR3 sequence is 16 residues long. The germline gives CDR1 GTSNPN, CDR2 SVGIG (reference sequence). With 2 bases clipped from V and 1 base from J, the junction kept 6 bases outside the gene matches.

The chain joins TRBV9 to TRBJ2-7, with 8 bases that match TRBD1. The length of the CDR3 is 16 residues. CDR1 and CDR2 from the germline V gene are SGDLS and YYNGEE. Unmatched junction bases numbered 10, after V lost 0 bases and J lost 5 bases. CDR3 bases: TGTGCCAGCAGCGTAGCTCGACAGGGGCCCCTCCACGAGCAGTACTTC. This sequence encodes CASSVARQGPLHEQYF.

The chain has TRBV7-9 and TRBJ2-7, with D maybe TRBD2 (5 bases). The germline V gene encodes CDR1 SEHNR and CDR2 FQNEAQ (reference sequence). V shed 1 base and J shed 7 bases, with 14 bases lying between them. The CDR3 runs to 14 residues. CDR3 sequence: CASSLGAPQREQYF. CDR3 nucleotides: TGTGCCAGCAGCTTAGGTGCCCCACAGCGGGAGCAGTACTTC.

The chain carries TRBV30 and TRBJ2-7; D not resolved. The germline gives CDR1 GTSNPN, CDR2 SVGIG (reference sequence). V lost 2 bases, J lost 2 bases, and 4 bases lay in between. This CDR3 is built from 11 residues. CDR3 region: CAWSTTYEQYF. As DNA, the CDR3 is TGTGCCTGGAGTACGACCTACGAGCAGTACTTC.

The V call is TRBV18, the J call TRBJ2-1, with D perhaps TRBD1 (5 bases). Germline V lookup: CDR1 KGHSH, CDR2 LQKENI. V was clipped by 6 bases and J by 6 bases, with 18 bases between them. CDR3 size: 15 residues. The CDR3 DNA reads TGTGCCAGCTCGCCCAGGGCAGGTACTGGCAATGAGCAGTTCTTC. Residues: CASSPRAGTGNEQFF.

V gene TRBV27 combines with J gene TRBJ2-1; D unresolved. The V end was cut by 3 bases, the J end by 4 bases, with 10 bases between. Germline assignment: CDR1 MNHEY and CDR2 SMNVEV (reference sequence). CDR3 length equals 14 residues. CDR3 region: CASSLPPDYNEQFF. CDR3 bases: TGTGCCAGCAGTTTGCCGCCCGATTACAATGAGCAGTTCTTC.

Notes on this clone: Other nucleotide sequences from this sample produce the same CDR3. The CDR3 is CASSLGQNTGELFF. Written as DNA, the CDR3 is TGTGCCAGCAGCTTGGGGCAGAACACCGGGGAGCTGTTTTTT. This sequence joins TRBV7-9 and TRBJ2-2; D possibly corresponds to TRBD1 (5 bases). V was pared by 3 bases and J by 1 base, with 6 bases between. CDR3 length: 14 amino acids. Germline CDR1 SEHNR, CDR2 FQNEAQ (reference sequence).

This clone has a single count. This sequence joins TRBV15 and TRBJ2-3; 16 positions match TRBD2. Germline V gene data show CDR1 as LNHNV and CDR2 as YYDKDF (reference sequence). The CDR3 contains 15 residues. J lost 6 bases, V lost 10 bases, and 7 bases had no gene match. This CDR3 is CASGTSGRGTDTQYF. The CDR3 DNA reads TGTGCCAGCGGGACTAGCGGGAGGGGGACGGATACGCAGTATTTT.

The V gene is TRBV4-3, the J gene TRBJ1-1, with D tentatively TRBD1 (5 bases). Trimming shortened V by 3 bases and J by 1 base, and 15 bases separated the two germline ends. CDR1 and CDR2 (germline): LGHNA, YSLEER. The CDR3 runs 16 residues. CDR3 coding DNA: TGCGCCAGCAGCCAGGCACCGGAGGGGCGGAACACTGAAGCTTTCTTT. This codes for CASSQAPEGRNTEAFF.

The V call is TRBV6-5, the J call TRBJ2-2; D may be TRBD1 (6 bases). Germline V gene lookup returns CDR1 MNHEY and CDR2 SVGAGI. The V gene lost 7 bases and the J gene lost 5 bases, with 14 bases spanning the gap. This CDR3 has 14 amino acids. CDR3 sequence: CASNTQGRTGELFF. In DNA form, the CDR3 reads TGTGCCAGCAATACACAGGGACGGACCGGGGAGCTGTTTTTT.

The V gene is TRBV7-9, the J gene TRBJ1-1, with 8 nucleotides matching TRBD1. With 3 bases clipped from V and 8 bases from J, the junction kept 5 bases outside the gene matches. Germline V gene lookup returns CDR1 SEHNR and CDR2 FQNEAQ (reference sequence). The length of the CDR3 is 13 residues. The DNA of the CDR3 is TGTGCCAGCAGCTTGGAGGGGGACAGGGAAGCTTTCTTT. Translation: CASSLEGDREAFF. Together with reference TRBV7-9 and TRBJ1-1, the CDR3 gives the full variable domain: DTGVSQNPRHKITKRGQNVTFRCDPISEHNRLYWYRQTLGQGPEFLTYFQNEAQLEKSRLLSDRFSAERPKGSFSTLEIQRTEQGDSAMYLCASSLEGDREAFFGQGTRLTVV.

The chain couples TRBV10-2 to TRBJ1-5; 8 nucleotides line up with TRBD1. The CDR3 runs 14 residues. Germline V lookup: CDR1 WSHSY, CDR2 SAAADI. With V trimmed by 6 bases and J by 5 bases, 6 bases remained unmatched. CDR3: CASRLQGGHQPQHF. The CDR3 region has the DNA TGCGCCAGCAGGCTACAGGGGGGTCATCAGCCCCAGCATTTT.

The rearrangement joins TRBV20-1 to TRBJ2-7; D call uncertain. Germline V gene lookup returns CDR1 DFQATT and CDR2 SNEGSKA (reference sequence). V was shortened by 8 bases and J by 7 bases, with 12 bases between the two germline ends. The CDR3 contains 10 residues. CDR3 loop: CSTTGLEQYF. CDR3 nucleotides: TGCAGTACCACGGGTCTTGAGCAGTACTTC.

This chain links TRBV6-5 with TRBJ2-1; a weak D match, TRBD2 (6 bases). V was trimmed by 2 bases and J by 7 bases, leaving 18 bases between them. Germline V gene sequence: CDR1 MNHEY, CDR2 SVGAGI. The CDR3 is 16 residues long. CDR3 protein: CASSYHKTFGGNEQFF. The CDR3 nucleotides read TGTGCCAGCAGTTACCACAAGACCTTTGGGGGGAATGAGCAGTTCTTC.

V is TRBV15 and J is TRBJ1-4, with 10 bases fitting TRBD1. Germline loops: CDR1 LNHNV, CDR2 YYDKDF (reference sequence). The CDR3 has 17 residues. J gave up 6 bases and V 1 base, and 8 bases lay outside the gene matches. CDR3 coding DNA: TGTGCCACCAGCAGAGGCGTAACCGGGACAGGGGATGAAAAACTGTTTTTT. This translates into CATSRGVTGTGDEKLFF. The full variable domain, completed using reference TRBV15 and TRBJ1-4, is DAMVIQNPRYQVTQFGKPVTLSCSQTLNHNVMYWYQQKSSQAPKLLFHYYDKDFNNEADTPDNFQSRRPNTSFCFLDIRSPGLGDTAMYLCATSRGVTGTGDEKLFFGSGTQLSVL.

CDR3: CASSLLGLEAFF. The CDR3 nucleotides read TGTGCCAGCAGTCTCCTCGGCCTTGAAGCTTTCTTT. The chain uses TRBV28 and TRBJ1-1, with no clear D. Per germline, CDR1 MDHEN and CDR2 SYDVKM. V lost 5 bases and J 7 bases, leaving 11 bases between the germline ends. The CDR3 contains 12 residues.

J is TRBJ2-1 and V is TRBV11-2; TRBD1 is a possible D gene (8 bases). V was pared by 5 bases and J by 8 bases, with 22 bases between. CDR1 and CDR2 (germline): SGHAT, FQNNGV. The length of the CDR3 is 16 residues. In DNA form, the CDR3 reads TGTGCCAGCAGCGGACGAGGACAGGGACTATCATATGAGCAGTTCTTC. It specifies CASSGRGQGLSYEQFF.

The chain's CDR3 is CATSTRNYEQYF. CDR3 bases: TGTGCCACCAGTACGAGAAACTACGAGCAGTACTTC. The chain carries TRBV24-1 and TRBJ2-7, with D uncertain. This CDR3 is built from 12 residues. The ends were cut back, 6 bases at V and 3 bases at J, with 8 bases in the middle. Germline V gene sequence: CDR1 KGHDR, CDR2 SFDVKD.

The chain employs TRBV5-6 and TRBJ2-5; TRBD2 matches 7 bases. With 0 bases clipped from V and 7 bases from J, the junction kept 15 bases outside the gene matches. Germline V gene lookup returns CDR1 SGHDT and CDR2 YYEEEE. The CDR3 contains 17 residues. The CDR3: CASSLGRGGAWRGTQYF. The CDR3 region has the DNA TGTGCCAGCAGCTTGGGCCGGGGAGGGGCCTGGCGAGGGACCCAGTACTTC.

This clone was detected only a few times. V and J are TRBV18 and TRBJ1-4, with 11 positions matching TRBD1. J gave up 8 bases and V 0 bases, and 2 bases lay outside the gene matches. The CDR3 length is 15 residues. The germline CDR1 and CDR2 sequences are KGHSH and LQKENI. The CDR3 coding sequence is TGTGCCAGCTCACCACCGGGACAGGGGGGAGAAAAACTGTTTTTT. Translation gives CASSPPGQGGEKLFF.

The chain links TRBV10-3 to TRBJ1-5; no clear D gene. CDR1 and CDR2 (germline): ENHRY, SYGVKD. The CDR3 has 15 residues. V lost 2 bases and J 0 bases, leaving 8 bases between the germline ends. The CDR3 DNA sequence: TGTGCCATCAGTGAGGGAGGGCTTAGCAATCAGCCCCAGCATTTT. This translates into CAISEGGLSNQPQHF.

This clone was seen a single time. The chain recombines TRBV3-1 (or the pseudogene TRBV3-2) with TRBJ1-6, with D unresolved. The CDR3 spans 14 residues. The V and J ends lost 2 bases and 6 bases respectively, with 8 bases between them. CDR1 is LGHDT, CDR2 YNNKEL, per germline (reference sequence). The CDR3 bases are TGTGCCAGCAGCCAATCGGTTGGTAATTCACCCCTCCACTTT. It is translated as CASSQSVGNSPLHF.